This TCR beta chain emerged from a study of shared clonotypes between healthy human individuals. Sequenced by immunoSEQ multiplex PCR; TCRdb stores in-frame clones only, minus some. The sample includes about 600,000 clones, 95% to 96% of them seen just once. V was trimmed by 0 bases and J by 5 bases, leaving 11 bases between them. Germline CDR1 and CDR2: LNHDA and SQIVND (reference sequence). The CDR3 is made up of 14 amino acids. Naive CD8 cells lacked CD45RO and underwent positive selection for CCR7, leaving out terminally differentiated effector memory CD45RA+ cells. This clone has just one count. What was sequenced was naive CD8+ T cells sorted from blood. J is TRBJ2-7 and V is TRBV19; D is possibly TRBD2 (5 bases). The receptor's source is a woman aged 25 to 39 in good health. CDR3: CASSIEAGVDEQYF. The CDR3 nucleotides read TGTGCCAGTAGTATAGAGGCGGGCGTGGACGAGCAGTACTTC.